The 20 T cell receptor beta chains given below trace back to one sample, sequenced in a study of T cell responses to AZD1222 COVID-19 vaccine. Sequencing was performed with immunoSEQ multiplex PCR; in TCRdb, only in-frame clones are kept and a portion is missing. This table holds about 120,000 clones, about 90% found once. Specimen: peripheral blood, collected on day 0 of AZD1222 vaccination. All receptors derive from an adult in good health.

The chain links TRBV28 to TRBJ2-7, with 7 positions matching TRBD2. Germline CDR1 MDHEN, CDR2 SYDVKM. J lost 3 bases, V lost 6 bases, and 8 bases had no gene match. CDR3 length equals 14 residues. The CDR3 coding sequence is TGTGCCAGCAGCCAAAGGCGGGGGAACTACGAGCAGTACTTC. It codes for CASSQRRGNYEQYF.

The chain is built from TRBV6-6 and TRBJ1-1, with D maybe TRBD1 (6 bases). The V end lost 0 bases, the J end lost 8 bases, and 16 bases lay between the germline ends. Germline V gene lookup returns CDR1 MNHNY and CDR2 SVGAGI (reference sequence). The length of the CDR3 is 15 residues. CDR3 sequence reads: CASSYSGTPRREAFF. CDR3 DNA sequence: TGTGCCAGCAGTTACTCCGGGACACCCCGGCGGGAAGCTTTCTTT.

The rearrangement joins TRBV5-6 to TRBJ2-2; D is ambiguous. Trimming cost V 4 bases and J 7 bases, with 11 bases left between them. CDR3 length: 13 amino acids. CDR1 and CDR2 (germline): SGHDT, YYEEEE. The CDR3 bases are TGTGCCAGCAGCCCGCTGGTAGTCGGGGAGCTGTTTTTT. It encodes CASSPLVVGELFF.

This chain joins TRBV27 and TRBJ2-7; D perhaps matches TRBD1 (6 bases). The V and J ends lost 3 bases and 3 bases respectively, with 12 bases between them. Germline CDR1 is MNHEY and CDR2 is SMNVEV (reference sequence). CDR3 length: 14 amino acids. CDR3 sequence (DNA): TGTGCCAGCAGTTTGGGACCGACAGGCTACGAGCAGTACTTC. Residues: CASSLGPTGYEQYF.

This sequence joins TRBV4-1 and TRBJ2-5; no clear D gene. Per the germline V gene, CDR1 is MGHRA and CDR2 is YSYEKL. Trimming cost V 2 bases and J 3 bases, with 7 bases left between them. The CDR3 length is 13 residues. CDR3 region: CASSQWAKETQYF. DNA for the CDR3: TGCGCCAGCAGCCAATGGGCAAAAGAGACCCAGTACTTC.

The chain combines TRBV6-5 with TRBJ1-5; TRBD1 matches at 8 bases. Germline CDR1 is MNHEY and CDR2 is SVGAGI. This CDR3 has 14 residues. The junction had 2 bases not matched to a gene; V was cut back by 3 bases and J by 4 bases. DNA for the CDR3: TGTGCCAGCAGTTATGGGACAGGAAATCAGCCCCAGCATTTT. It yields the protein CASSYGTGNQPQHF.

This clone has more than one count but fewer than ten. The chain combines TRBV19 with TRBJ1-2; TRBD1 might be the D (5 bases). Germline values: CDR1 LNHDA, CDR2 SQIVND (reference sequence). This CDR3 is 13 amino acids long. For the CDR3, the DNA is TGTGCGAGTCGGGAACAGGCTAACTATGGCTACACCTTC. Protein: CASREQANYGYTF.

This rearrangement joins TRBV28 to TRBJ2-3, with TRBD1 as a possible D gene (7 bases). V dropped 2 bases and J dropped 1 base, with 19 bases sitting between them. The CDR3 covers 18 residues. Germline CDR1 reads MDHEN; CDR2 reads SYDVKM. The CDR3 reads CASSLTSQGRGGTDTQYF. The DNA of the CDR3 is TGTGCCAGCAGTTTAACATCGCAGGGCAGGGGGGGCACAGATACGCAGTATTTT.

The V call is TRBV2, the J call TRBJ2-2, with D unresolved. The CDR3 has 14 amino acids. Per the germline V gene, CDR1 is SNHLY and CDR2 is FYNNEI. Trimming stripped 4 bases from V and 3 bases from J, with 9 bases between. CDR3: CASSVKVDTGELFF. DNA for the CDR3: TGTGCCAGCAGTGTTAAGGTGGACACCGGGGAGCTGTTTTTT.

CDR3 DNA sequence: TGTGCCAGCAGGAATACTCTAGAGACCCAGTACTTC. Translated: CASRNTLETQYF. The rearrangement links TRBV6-6 to TRBJ2-5; no definite D call. Germline V gene data show CDR1 as MNHNY and CDR2 as SVGAGI (reference sequence). V was pared by 6 bases and J by 4 bases, with 9 bases between. The CDR3 has 12 residues.

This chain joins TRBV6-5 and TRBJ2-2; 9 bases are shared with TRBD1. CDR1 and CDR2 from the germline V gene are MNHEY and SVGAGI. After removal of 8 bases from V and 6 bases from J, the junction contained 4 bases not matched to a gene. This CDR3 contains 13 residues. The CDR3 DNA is TGTGCCAGCTTGGGACAGGGTCCCGGGGAGCTGTTTTTT. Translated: CASLGQGPGELFF.

CDR3 residues: CASLGQGGLVEQYF. The CDR3, as DNA: TGTGCCAGCCTCGGGCAGGGCGGGTTGGTCGAGCAGTACTTC. The chain couples TRBV28 to TRBJ2-7, with D perhaps matching TRBD1 or TRBD2 (5 bases each). The CDR3 runs to 14 residues. CDR1 and CDR2 from the germline V gene are MDHEN and SYDVKM. V lost 8 bases and J 6 bases, leaving 20 bases between the germline ends.

In nucleotides, the CDR3 is TGTGCCAGCTCTGGGGACGGCACTGAAGCTTTCTTT. Its translation: CASSGDGTEAFF. The V call is TRBV18, the J call TRBJ1-1, with a possible D match to TRBD1 (5 bases). The CDR3 covers 12 residues. V lost 6 bases and J 4 bases, leaving 9 bases between the germline ends. The germline V gene has CDR1 KGHSH and CDR2 LQKENI.

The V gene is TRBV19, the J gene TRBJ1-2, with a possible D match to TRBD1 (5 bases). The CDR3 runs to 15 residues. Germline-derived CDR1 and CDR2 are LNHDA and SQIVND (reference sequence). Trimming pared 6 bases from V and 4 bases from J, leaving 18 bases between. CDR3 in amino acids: CASSDEGAFSYGYTF. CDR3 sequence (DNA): TGTGCCAGTAGCGACGAAGGGGCATTTTCCTATGGCTACACCTTC.

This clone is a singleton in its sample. The DNA of the CDR3 is TGTGCCAGCAGCCAGGGACAGCTCAATCAGCCCCAGCATTTT. Its translation is CASSQGQLNQPQHF. This chain uses TRBV11-2 with TRBJ1-5; 7 positions match TRBD1. The CDR3 loop spans 14 amino acids. Trimming took 5 bases from V and 3 from J; bases not matched to a gene: 4. Germline V gene sequence: CDR1 SGHAT, CDR2 FQNNGV.

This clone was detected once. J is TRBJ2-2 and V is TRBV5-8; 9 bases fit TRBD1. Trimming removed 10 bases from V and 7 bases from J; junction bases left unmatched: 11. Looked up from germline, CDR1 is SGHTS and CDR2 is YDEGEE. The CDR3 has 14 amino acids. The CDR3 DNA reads TGTGCCGTAAAGGACAGGGGATTGATCGGGGAGCTGTTTTTT. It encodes CAVKDRGLIGELFF.

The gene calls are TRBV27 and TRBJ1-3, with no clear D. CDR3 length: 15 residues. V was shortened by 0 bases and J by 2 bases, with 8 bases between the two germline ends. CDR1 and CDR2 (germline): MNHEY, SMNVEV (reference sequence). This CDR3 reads CASSLSKQAGNTIYF. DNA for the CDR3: TGTGCCAGCAGTTTATCGAAACAAGCTGGAAACACCATATATTTT.

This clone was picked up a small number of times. CDR3 sequence (DNA): TGTGCCAGTAGTATAGGGGGAGCGCCCAGCACAGATACGCAGTATTTT. It translates to CASSIGGAPSTDTQYF. The rearrangement joins TRBV19 to TRBJ2-3; the D gene is possibly TRBD2 (5 bases). V was cut by 1 base and J by 0 bases, with 11 bases left in between. Germline CDR1 LNHDA, CDR2 SQIVND (reference sequence). The CDR3 covers 16 residues.

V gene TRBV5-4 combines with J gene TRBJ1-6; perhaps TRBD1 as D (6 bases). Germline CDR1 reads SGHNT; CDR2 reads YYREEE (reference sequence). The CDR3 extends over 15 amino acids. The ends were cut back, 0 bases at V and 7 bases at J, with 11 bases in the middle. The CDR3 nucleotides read TGTGCCAGCAGCTTGGACAGGGTGTTAAATTCACCCCTCCACTTT. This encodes CASSLDRVLNSPLHF.

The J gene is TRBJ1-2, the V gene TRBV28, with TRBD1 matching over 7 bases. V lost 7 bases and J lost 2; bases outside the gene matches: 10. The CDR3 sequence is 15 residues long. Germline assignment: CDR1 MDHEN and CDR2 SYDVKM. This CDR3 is CASTRPGQQNYGYTF. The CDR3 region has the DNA TGTGCCAGCACCCGACCGGGACAGCAAAACTATGGCTACACCTTC.